This T cell receptor beta chain was obtained from a study of spatial heterogeneity in lung cancer. Turning to the study itself: Sequence detection consistently recorded a greater number of beta-chain than alpha-chain sequences. Study-wide points: Whereas they appeared in blood less at follow-up, ubiquitous expanded tumor TCRs appeared there more at resection.

Each CDR3 protein is one row after TCRdb ran MiXCR on the 5' RACE reads. The sample gives some 11,000 distinct CDR3 sequences, around 6.3% of which show up once; under 30% is in the top ten. This clonotype came up many times. Its antigen is currently unknown. Germline assignment: CDR1 MDHEN and CDR2 SYDVKM. The trim removed 4 bases at V and 4 bases at J, leaving 8 bases unmatched. The CDR3 sequence is 15 residues long. The time point here: sample taken at primary tumor resection. Whole RNA, which was extracted from tumor, nontumor lung tissue or frozen PBMC, was sequenced without any cell sorting. The chain carries TRBV28 and TRBJ1-1, with 8 positions matching TRBD1. The material was PBMCs, obtained at surgery. This receptor was identified in a male donor with early-stage non-small cell lung cancer. CDR3 sequence: CASSYQTGGGTEAFF. CDR3 coding DNA: TGTGCCAGCAGTTATCAAACAGGGGGAGGCACTGAAGCTTTCTTT.